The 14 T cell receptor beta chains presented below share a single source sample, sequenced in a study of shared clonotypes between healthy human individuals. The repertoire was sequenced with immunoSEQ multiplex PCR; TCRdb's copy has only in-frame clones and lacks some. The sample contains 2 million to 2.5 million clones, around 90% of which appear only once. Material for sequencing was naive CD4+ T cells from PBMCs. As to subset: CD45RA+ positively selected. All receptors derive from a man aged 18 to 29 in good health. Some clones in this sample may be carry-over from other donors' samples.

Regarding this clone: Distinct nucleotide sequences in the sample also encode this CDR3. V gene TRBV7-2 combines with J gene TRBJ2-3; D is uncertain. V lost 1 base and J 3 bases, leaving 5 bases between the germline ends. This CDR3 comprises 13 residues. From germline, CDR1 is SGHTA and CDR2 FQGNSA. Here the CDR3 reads CASSLEGTDTQYF. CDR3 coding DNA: TGTGCCAGCAGCTTAGAGGGTACAGATACGCAGTATTTT.

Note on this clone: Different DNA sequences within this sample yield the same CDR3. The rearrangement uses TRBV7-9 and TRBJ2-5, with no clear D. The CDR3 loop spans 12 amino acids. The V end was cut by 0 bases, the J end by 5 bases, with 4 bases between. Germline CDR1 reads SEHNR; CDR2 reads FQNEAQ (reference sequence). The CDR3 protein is CASSLAGETQYF. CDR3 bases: TGTGCCAGCAGCTTAGCTGGCGAGACCCAGTACTTC.

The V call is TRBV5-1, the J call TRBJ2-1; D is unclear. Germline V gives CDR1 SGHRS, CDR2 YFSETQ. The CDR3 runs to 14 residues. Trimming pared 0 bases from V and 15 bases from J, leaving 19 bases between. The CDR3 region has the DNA TGCGCCAGCAGCTTGGAGTTTTTCGCGGCGGTCCGGTTCTTC. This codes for CASSLEFFAAVRFF.

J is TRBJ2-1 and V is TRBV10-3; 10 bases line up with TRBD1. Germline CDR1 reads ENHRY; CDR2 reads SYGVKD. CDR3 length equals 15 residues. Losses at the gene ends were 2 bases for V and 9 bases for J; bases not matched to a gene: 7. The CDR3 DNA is TGTGCCATCAGTGAGCGGGACAGGGGTTTGAGTGAGCAGTTCTTC. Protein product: CAISERDRGLSEQFF.

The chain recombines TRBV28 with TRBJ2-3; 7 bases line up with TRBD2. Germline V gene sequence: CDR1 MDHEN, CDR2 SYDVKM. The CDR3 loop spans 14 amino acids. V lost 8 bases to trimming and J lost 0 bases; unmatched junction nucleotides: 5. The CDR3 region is CASATGGSTDTQYF. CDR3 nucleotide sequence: TGTGCCAGCGCGACGGGGGGTAGCACAGATACGCAGTATTTT.

CDR3 protein: CASSLATPGPEKLFF. The CDR3 DNA reads TGTGCCAGCAGCTTAGCTACTCCGGGACCCGAAAAACTGTTTTTT. J is TRBJ1-4 and V is TRBV7-9; TRBD1 might be the D (5 bases). V was pared by 0 bases and J by 8 bases, with 13 bases between. This CDR3 contains 15 residues. In germline, CDR1 is SEHNR, CDR2 FQNEAQ (reference sequence).

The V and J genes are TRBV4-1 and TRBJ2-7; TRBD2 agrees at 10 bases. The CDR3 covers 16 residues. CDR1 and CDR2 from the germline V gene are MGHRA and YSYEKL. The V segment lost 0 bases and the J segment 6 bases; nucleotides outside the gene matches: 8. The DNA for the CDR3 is TGCGCCAGCAGCCAAGAGGCACTAGCGGGACCCTTCGAGCAGTACTTC. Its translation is CASSQEALAGPFEQYF.

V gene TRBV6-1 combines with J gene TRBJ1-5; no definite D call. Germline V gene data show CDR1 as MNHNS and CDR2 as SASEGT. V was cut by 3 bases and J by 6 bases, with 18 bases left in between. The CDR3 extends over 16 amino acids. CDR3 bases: TGTGCCAGCAGTGAGAGGTTGACGTCGGTTAGTCAGCCCCAGCATTTT. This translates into CASSERLTSVSQPQHF.

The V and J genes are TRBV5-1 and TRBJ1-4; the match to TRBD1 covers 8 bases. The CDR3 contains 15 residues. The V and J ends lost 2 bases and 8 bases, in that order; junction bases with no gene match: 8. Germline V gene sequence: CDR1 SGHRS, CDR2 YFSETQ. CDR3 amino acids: CASSLAQGAGEKLFF. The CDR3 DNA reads TGCGCCAGCAGCTTAGCCCAGGGGGCCGGAGAAAAACTGTTTTTT.

The CDR3 DNA is TGCGCCAGCAGCCAAGAAGACGGGGGCACAGATACGCAGTATTTT. Translation: CASSQEDGGTDTQYF. This chain connects TRBV4-1 to TRBJ2-3; tentatively, D is TRBD2 (5 bases). Germline V lookup: CDR1 MGHRA, CDR2 YSYEKL. Trimming took off 0 bases at V and 1 base at J, with 8 bases between the two ends. The CDR3 runs to 15 residues.

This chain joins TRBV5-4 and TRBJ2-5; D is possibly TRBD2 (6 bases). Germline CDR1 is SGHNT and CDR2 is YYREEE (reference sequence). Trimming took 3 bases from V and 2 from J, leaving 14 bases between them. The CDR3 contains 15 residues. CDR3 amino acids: CASSSGVGVQETQYF. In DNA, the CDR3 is TGTGCCAGCAGCTCGGGGGTGGGGGTACAAGAGACCCAGTACTTC.

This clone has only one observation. This chain's CDR3 is CASSPPGGSNEQYF. The CDR3 nucleotides are TGTGCCAGCAGCCCCCCAGGGGGGAGTAACGAGCAGTACTTC. This rearrangement joins TRBV28 to TRBJ2-7; a possible D gene is TRBD1 (7 bases). The CDR3 is 14 residues long. V dropped 6 bases and J dropped 5 bases, with 17 bases sitting between them. Germline-derived CDR1 and CDR2 are MDHEN and SYDVKM.

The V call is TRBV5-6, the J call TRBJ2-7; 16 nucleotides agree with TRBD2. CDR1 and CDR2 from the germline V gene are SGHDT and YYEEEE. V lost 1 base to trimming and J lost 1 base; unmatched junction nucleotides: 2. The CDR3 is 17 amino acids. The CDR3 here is CASSLRGLAGGSYEQYF. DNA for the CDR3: TGTGCCAGCAGCTTGAGGGGACTAGCGGGAGGGTCCTACGAGCAGTACTTC.

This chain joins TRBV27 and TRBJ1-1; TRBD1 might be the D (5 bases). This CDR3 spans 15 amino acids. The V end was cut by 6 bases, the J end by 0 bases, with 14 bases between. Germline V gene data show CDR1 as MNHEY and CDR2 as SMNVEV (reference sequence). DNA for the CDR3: TGTGCCAGCAGCTTAAAGGGACCGATGAACACTGAAGCTTTCTTT. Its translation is CASSLKGPMNTEAFF.